Here is one T cell receptor (beta chain) with its context. The target antigen is unknown. The sample is drawn from a study of response to subunit inactivated influenza vaccine. V was clipped by 1 base and J by 0 bases, with 9 bases between them. This CDR3 contains 14 residues. CDR1 is DFQATT and CDR2 is SNEGSKA in the germline V gene (reference sequence). Study-wide findings and caveats: Few additional T cells are recruited per seasonal influenza vaccination, authors suggested.

From the RT-PCR reads, TCRdb called clonotypes with MiXCR, one entry per CDR3 protein. The data hold 500,000 to 600,000 distinct CDR3 sequences, with approximately 7.1% observed a single time. J is TRBJ1-1 and V is TRBV20-1; D not resolved. The receptor was isolated from a man aged 45 to 75 who received an inactivated influenza vaccine. Source: PBMCs from blood, taken around 25 months after vaccination. The CDR3 sequence is CSARVQTLNTEAFF. CDR3 DNA: TGCAGTGCTAGAGTTCAGACATTGAACACTGAAGCTTTCTTT.